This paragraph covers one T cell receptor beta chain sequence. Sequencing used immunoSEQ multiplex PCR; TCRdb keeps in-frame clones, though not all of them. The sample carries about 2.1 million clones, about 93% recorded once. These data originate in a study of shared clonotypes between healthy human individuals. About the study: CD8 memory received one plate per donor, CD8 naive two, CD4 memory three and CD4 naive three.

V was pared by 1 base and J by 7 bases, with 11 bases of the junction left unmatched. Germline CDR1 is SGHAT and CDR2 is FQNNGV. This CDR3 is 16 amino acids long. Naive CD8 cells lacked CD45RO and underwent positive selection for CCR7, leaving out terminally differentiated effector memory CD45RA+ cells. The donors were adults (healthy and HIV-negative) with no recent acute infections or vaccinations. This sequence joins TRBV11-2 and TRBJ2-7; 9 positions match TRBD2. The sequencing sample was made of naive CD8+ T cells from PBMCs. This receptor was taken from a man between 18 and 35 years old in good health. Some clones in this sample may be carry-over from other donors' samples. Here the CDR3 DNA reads TGTGCCAGCAGCTTAGGGGGACTAGCTCAGTTGGGGGAGCAGTACTTC. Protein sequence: CASSLGGLAQLGEQYF.